A selection of T cell receptor beta chains follows, all from one sample in a study of T cells in Graves' hyperthyroidism and ophthalmopathy. Each CDR3 protein is one row after TCRdb ran MiXCR on the multiplex PCR reads. The profile shows about 680,000 distinct CDR3 sequences, just over 35% of them singletons. The specimen sequenced was blood. These receptors came from a woman aged 40-49 years with Graves' hyperthyroidism. Each CDR3 is given with its conserved first and last residue. A D gene is named only where the DNA matches it firmly. Size is stated for part of the rows, as once, few or many counts, or as a class when the clone is expanded.

clone_size	v_call	d_call	j_call	cdr3_aa	cdr3_nt
NA	TRBV7-2	TRBD2	TRBJ2-5	CASSLGLWTSGKQETQYF	TGTGCCAGCAGCTTGGGCCTTTGGACTAGCGGGAAACAAGAGACCCAGTACTTC
many	TRBV20-1	TRBD2	TRBJ2-7	CSAPRGLAAYEQYF	TGCAGTGCTCCACGGGGCCTAGCGGCCTACGAGCAGTACTTC
many	TRBV10-3	NA	TRBJ2-5	CAISPGQETQYF	TGTGCCATTTCCCCTGGTCAGGAGACCCAGTACTTC
NA	TRBV20-1	NA	TRBJ2-3	CSARDTGTDTQYF	TGCAGTGCTAGAGATACAGGCACAGATACGCAGTATTTT
NA	TRBV4-3	TRBD1	TRBJ2-7	CATARSTGADYEQYF	TGCGCCACCGCGCGGTCAACAGGGGCCGACTACGAGCAGTACTTC
once	TRBV29-1	NA	TRBJ1-5	CSVDDGDWDQPQHF	TGCAGCGTTGACGACGGGGATTGGGATCAGCCCCAGCATTTT
few	TRBV9	NA	TRBJ1-2	CASSPVRNGYTF	TGTGCCAGCAGCCCCGTGCGGAATGGCTACACCTTC
NA	TRBV28	NA	TRBJ2-5	CASSPKEGGQETQYF	TGTGCCAGCAGCCCGAAGGAGGGGGGACAAGAGACCCAGTACTTC
few	TRBV12-3/TRBV12-4	NA	TRBJ1-2	CAISQATNYGYTF	TGTGCCATCTCACAGGCGACTAACTATGGCTACACCTTC
NA	TRBV7-9	NA	TRBJ2-3	CASSGDSQDTQYF	TGTGCCAGCAGCGGAGACAGCCAAGATACGCAGTATTTT
few	TRBV4-1	NA	TRBJ1-1	CASNSEGGDTEAFF	TGCGCCAGCAACTCGGAGGGGGGGGACACTGAAGCTTTCTTT
NA	TRBV12-3/TRBV12-4	NA	TRBJ1-1	CASINWGGPTTNTEAFF	TGTGCCAGCATTAATTGGGGAGGGCCGACTACGAACACTGAAGCTTTCTTT
NA	TRBV10-3	NA	TRBJ1-2	CAILGAAGLTNYGYTF	TGTGCCATCCTGGGCGCCGCTGGGCTAACTAACTATGGCTACACCTTC
once	TRBV29-1	NA	TRBJ1-1	CSVSTSNTEAFF	TGCAGCGTTTCGACCTCGAACACTGAAGCTTTCTTT
few	TRBV6-5	NA	TRBJ1-5	CASRGRPGASNQPQHF	TGTGCCAGCAGAGGCCGGCCGGGGGCGAGCAATCAGCCCCAGCATTTT
NA	TRBV7-9	NA	TRBJ1-3	CASSLGRGVVTIYF	TGTGCCAGCAGCTTAGGTAGGGGCGTCGTCACCATATATTTT
many	TRBV12-3/TRBV12-4	NA	TRBJ1-6	CASRPVWNSPLHF	TGTGCCAGCAGGCCGGTCTGGAATTCACCCCTCCACTTT
NA	TRBV19	TRBD1	TRBJ1-3	CASSTEGTGNTIYF	TGTGCCAGTAGTACTGAAGGGACAGGGAACACCATATATTTT
NA	TRBV12-3/TRBV12-4	NA	TRBJ1-4	CASSLIPEEKLFF	TGTGCCAGCAGTTTAATCCCAGAGGAAAAACTGTTTTTT
NA	TRBV5-1	NA	TRBJ1-1	CASSQGLRYNTEAFF	TGCGCCAGCAGCCAAGGACTCCGGTACAACACTGAAGCTTTCTTT
few	TRBV10-3	NA	TRBJ1-5	CAIRDGKYSNQPQHF	TGTGCCATCAGGGACGGGAAATATAGCAATCAGCCCCAGCATTTT
NA	TRBV29-1	NA	TRBJ1-1	CSVESLGGTEAFF	TGCAGCGTTGAATCGTTAGGGGGGACTGAAGCTTTCTTT
many	TRBV25-1	NA	TRBJ1-6	CASSGPENSPLHF	TGTGCCAGCAGCGGACCGGAGAATTCACCCCTCCACTTT